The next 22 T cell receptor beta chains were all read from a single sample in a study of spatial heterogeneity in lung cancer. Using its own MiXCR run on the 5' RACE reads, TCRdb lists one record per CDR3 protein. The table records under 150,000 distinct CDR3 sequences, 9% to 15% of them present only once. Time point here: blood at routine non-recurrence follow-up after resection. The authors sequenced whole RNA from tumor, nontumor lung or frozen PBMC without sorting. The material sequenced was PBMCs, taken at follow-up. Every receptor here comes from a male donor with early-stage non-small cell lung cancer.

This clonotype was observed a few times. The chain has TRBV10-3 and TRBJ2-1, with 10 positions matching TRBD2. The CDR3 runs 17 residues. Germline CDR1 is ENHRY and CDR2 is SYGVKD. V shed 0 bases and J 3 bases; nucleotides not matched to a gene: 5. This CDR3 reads CAISESSLAGVYNEQFF. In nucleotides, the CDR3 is TGTGCCATCAGTGAGTCGAGCCTAGCGGGGGTCTACAATGAGCAGTTCTTC.

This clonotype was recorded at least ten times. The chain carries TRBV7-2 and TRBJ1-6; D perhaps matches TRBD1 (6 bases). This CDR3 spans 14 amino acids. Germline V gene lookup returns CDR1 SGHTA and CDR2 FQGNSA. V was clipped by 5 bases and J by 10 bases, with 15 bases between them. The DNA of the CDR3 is TGTGCCAGCAGCCCTAGGGGGGTTGGATCACCCCTCCACTTT. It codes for CASSPRGVGSPLHF. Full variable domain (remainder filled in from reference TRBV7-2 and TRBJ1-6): GAGVSQSPSNKVTEKGKDVELRCDPISGHTALYWYRQSLGQGLEFLIYFQGNSAPDKSGLPSDRFSAERTGGSVSTLTIQRTQQEDSAVYLCASSPRGVGSPLHFGNGTRLTVT.

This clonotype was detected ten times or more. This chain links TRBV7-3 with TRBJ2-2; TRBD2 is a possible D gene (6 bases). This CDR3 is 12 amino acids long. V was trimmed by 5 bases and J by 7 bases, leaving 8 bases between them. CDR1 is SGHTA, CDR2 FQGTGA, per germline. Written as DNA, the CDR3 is TGTGCCAGCAGCCCGGACTACGGGGAGCTGTTTTTT. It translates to CASSPDYGELFF.

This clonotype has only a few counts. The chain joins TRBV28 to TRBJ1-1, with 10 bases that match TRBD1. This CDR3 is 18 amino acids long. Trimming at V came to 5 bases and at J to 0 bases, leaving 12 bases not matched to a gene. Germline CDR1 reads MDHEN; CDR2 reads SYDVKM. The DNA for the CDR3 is TGTGCCAGCAGTCCATCCAGGGGACAGGGGACCATGAACACTGAAGCTTTCTTT. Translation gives CASSPSRGQGTMNTEAFF.

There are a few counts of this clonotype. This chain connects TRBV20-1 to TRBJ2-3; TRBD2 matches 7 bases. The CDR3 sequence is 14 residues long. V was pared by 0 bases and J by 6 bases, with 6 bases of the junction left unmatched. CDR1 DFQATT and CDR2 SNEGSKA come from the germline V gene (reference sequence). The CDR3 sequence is CSARDRAGWDTQYF. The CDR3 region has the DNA TGCAGTGCTAGAGACCGAGCGGGGTGGGATACGCAGTATTTT.

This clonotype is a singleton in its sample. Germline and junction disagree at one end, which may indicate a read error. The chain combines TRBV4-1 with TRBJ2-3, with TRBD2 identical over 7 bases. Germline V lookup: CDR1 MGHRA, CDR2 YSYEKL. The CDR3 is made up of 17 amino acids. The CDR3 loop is CASSQEATSFSTDAQYF. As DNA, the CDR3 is TGCGCCAGCAGCCAAGAGGCGACTAGCTTCTCCACAGATGCGCAGTATTTT.

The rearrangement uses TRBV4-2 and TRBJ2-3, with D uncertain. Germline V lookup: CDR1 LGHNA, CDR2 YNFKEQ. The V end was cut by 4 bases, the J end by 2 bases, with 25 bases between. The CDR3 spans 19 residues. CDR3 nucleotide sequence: TGTGCCAGCAGCCCCAAAATATCCTCAGCGAAACGAGTCACAGATACGCAGTATTTT. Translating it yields CASSPKISSAKRVTDTQYF.

The CDR3 DNA is TGTGCCAGCAGCGGTAGCGGGGGTACACTTAGGTTGACCCAGTACTTC. As protein: CASSGSGGTLRLTQYF. The chain is built from TRBV5-6 and TRBJ2-5; TRBD2 matches 9 bases. From germline, CDR1 is SGHDT and CDR2 YYEEEE. The CDR3 consists of 16 residues. The trim removed 4 bases at V and 7 bases at J, leaving 14 bases unmatched.

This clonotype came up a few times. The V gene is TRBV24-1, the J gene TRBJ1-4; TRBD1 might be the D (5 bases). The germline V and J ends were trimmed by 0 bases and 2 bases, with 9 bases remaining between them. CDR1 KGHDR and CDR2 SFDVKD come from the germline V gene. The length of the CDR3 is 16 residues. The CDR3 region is CATSDLRGSTNEKLFF. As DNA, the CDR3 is TGTGCCACCAGTGATTTGAGGGGATCGACTAATGAAAAACTGTTTTTT.

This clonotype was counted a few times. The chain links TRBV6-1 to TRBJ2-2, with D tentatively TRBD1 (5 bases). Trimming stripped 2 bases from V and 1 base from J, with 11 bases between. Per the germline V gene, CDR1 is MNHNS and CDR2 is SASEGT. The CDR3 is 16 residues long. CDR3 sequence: CASSEREQVNTGELFF. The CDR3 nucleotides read TGTGCCAGCAGTGAAAGGGAACAGGTGAACACCGGGGAGCTGTTTTTT.

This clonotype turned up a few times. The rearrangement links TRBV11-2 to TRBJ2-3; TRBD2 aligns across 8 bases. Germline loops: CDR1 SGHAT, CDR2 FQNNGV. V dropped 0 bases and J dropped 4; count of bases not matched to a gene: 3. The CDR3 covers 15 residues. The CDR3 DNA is TGTGCCAGCAGCTTAGACGGGGGGGCTCCAGATACGCAGTATTTT. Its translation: CASSLDGGAPDTQYF. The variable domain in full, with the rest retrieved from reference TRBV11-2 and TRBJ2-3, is EAGVAQSPRYKIIEKRQSVAFWCNPISGHATLYWYQQILGQGPKLLIQFQNNGVVDDSQLPKDRFSAERLKGVDSTLKIQPAKLEDSAVYLCASSLDGGAPDTQYFGPGTRLTVL.

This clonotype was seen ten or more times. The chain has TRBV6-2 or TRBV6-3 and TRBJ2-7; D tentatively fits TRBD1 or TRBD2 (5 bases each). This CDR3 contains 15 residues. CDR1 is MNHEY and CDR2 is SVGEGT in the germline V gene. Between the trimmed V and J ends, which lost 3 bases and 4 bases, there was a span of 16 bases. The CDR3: CASSYRTGTWYEQYF. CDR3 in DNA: TGTGCCAGCAGTTATCGAACCGGGACCTGGTACGAGCAGTACTTC.

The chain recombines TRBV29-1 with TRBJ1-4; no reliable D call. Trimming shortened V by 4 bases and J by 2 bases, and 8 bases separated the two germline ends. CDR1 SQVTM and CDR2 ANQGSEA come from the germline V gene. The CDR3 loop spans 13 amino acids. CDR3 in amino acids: CSVVDGTNEKLFF. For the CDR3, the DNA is TGCAGCGTTGTAGACGGTACTAATGAAAAACTGTTTTTT. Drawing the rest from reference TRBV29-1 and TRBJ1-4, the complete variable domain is SAVISQKPSRDICQRGTSLTIQCQVDSQVTMMFWYRQQPGQSLTLIATANQGSEATYESGFVIDKFPISRPNLTFSTLTVSNMSPEDSSIYLCSVVDGTNEKLFFGSGTQLSVL.

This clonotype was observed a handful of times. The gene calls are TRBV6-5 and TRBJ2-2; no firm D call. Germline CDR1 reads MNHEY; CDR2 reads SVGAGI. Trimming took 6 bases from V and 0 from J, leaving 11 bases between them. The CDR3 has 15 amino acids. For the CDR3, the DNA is TGTGCCAGCAGGCCGAACAGAGCGAACACCGGGGAGCTGTTTTTT. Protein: CASRPNRANTGELFF.

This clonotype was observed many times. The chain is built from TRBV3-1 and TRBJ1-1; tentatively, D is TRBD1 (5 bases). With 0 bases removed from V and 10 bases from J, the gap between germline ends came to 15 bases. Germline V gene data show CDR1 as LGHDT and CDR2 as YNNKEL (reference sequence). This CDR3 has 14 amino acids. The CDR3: CASSQDHRGRGAFF. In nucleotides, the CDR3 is TGTGCCAGCAGCCAAGATCATCGGGGGAGGGGAGCTTTCTTT.

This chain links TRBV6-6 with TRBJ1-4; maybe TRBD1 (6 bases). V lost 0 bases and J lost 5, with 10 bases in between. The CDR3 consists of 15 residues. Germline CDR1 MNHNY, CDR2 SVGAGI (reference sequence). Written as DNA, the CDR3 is TGTGCCAGCAGTTACTCTAGCGGGGGCAATGAAAAACTGTTTTTT. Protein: CASSYSSGGNEKLFF.

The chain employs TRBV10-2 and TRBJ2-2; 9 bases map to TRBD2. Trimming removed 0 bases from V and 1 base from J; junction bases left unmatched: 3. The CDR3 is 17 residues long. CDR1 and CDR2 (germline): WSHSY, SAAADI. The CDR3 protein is CASSESERGVNTGELFF. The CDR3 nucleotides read TGCGCCAGCAGTGAGTCGGAGCGGGGGGTGAACACCGGGGAGCTGTTTTTT.

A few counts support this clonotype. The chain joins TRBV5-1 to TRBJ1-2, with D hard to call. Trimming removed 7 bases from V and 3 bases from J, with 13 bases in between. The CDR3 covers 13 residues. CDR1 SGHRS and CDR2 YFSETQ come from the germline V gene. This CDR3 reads CASGQARDYGYTF. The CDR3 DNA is TGCGCCAGCGGTCAGGCGAGAGACTATGGCTACACCTTC.

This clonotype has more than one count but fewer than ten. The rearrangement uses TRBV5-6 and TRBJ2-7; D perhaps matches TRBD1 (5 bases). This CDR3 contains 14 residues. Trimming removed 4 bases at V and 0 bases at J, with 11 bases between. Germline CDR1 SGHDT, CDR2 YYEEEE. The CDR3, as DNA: TGTGCCAGCAGCCCAGATGACAGCTCCTACGAGCAGTACTTC. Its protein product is CASSPDDSSYEQYF.

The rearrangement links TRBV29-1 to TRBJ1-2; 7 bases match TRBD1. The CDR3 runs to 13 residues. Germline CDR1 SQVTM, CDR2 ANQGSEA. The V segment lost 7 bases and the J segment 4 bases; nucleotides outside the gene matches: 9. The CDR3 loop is CSGRTGDSYGYTF. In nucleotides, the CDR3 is TGCAGCGGTCGAACAGGGGACAGCTATGGCTACACCTTC.

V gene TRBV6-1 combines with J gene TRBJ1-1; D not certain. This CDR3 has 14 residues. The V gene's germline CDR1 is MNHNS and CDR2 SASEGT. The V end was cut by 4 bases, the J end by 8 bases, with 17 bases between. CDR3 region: CASSAMSSGSEAFF. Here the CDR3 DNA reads TGTGCCAGCAGTGCAATGAGCAGCGGCTCCGAAGCTTTCTTT.

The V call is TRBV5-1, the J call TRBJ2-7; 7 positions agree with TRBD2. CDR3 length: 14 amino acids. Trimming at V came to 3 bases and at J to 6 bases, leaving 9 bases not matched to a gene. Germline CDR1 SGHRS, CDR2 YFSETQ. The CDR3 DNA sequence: TGCGCCAGCAGCTCCACCGGGAGGAGGGCCGAGCAGTACTTC. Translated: CASSSTGRRAEQYF.